The T cell receptor beta chain described here comes from a study of blood T cell repertoires in COVID-19. Libraries were prepared by immunoSEQ multiplex PCR; TCRdb keeps only in-frame clonotypes and omits some of them. The data show about 100,000 clones, around three quarters seen once. The source of this sequence is a man aged 50-59 years who had recovered from COVID-19. Sequencing input: peripheral blood.

CDR3 DNA sequence: TGTGCCAGCAGTTTAAGGGGAGGCGCTTCCTACGAGCAGTACTTC. As protein: CASSLRGGASYEQYF. This chain connects TRBV28 to TRBJ2-7, with D possibly matching TRBD2 (6 bases). The CDR3 loop spans 15 amino acids. V lost 2 bases and J lost 1, with 12 bases in between. From germline, CDR1 is MDHEN and CDR2 SYDVKM.